This T cell receptor beta chain comes out of a study of blood T cell repertoires in COVID-19. The overall study: Samples representing acute and convalescent COVID-19 were sourced from the United States, Italy and Spain. T cells, B-cell-depleted T cells, or PBMCs provided the cDNA or gDNA that served as material.

This clone turned up a few times. Profiling relied on immunoSEQ multiplex PCR, and the TCRdb table lists in-frame clones only, not all of them. Here the sample spans around 97,000 clones, roughly four fifths being singletons. Germline CDR1 reads SQVTM; CDR2 reads ANQGSEA. CDR3 length equals 14 residues. J was trimmed by 3 bases and V by 5 bases; bases with no gene match: 7. The V call is TRBV29-1, the J call TRBJ2-7; 10 bases are shared with TRBD1. The material sequenced was peripheral blood. The sequence derives from a man in his 70s with acute or convalescent COVID-19. This CDR3 is CSVLLGTGDYEQYF. In nucleotides, the CDR3 is TGCAGCGTTCTCTTAGGGACAGGGGACTACGAGCAGTACTTC.